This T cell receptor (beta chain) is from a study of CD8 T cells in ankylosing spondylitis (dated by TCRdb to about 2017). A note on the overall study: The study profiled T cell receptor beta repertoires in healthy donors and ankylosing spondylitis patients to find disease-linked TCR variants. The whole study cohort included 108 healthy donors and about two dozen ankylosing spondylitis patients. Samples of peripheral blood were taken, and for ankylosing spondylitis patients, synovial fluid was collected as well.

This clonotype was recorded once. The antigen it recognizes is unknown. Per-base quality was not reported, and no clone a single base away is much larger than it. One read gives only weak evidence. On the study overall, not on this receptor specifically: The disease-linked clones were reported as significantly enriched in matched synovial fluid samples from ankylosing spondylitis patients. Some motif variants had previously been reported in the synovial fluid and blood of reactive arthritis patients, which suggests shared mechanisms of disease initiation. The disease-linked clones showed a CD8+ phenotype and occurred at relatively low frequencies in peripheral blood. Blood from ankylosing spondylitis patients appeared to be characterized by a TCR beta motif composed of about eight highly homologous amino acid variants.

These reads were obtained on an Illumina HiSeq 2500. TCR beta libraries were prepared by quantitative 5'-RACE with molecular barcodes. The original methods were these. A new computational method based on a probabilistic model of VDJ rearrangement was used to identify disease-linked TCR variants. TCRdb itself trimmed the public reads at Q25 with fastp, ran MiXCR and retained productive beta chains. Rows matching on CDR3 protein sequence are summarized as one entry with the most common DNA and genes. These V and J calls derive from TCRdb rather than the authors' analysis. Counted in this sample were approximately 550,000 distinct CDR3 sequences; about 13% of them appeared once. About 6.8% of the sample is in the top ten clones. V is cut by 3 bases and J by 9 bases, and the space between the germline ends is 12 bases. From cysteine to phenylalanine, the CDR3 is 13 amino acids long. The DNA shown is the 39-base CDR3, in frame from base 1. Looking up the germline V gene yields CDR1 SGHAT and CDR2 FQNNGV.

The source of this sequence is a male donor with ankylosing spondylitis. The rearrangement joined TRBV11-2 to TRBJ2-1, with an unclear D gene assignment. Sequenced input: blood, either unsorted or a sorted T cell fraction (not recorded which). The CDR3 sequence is CASSLDVVGEQFF. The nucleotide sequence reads TGTGCCAGCAGCTTGGACGTGGTGGGTGAGCAGTTCTTC.